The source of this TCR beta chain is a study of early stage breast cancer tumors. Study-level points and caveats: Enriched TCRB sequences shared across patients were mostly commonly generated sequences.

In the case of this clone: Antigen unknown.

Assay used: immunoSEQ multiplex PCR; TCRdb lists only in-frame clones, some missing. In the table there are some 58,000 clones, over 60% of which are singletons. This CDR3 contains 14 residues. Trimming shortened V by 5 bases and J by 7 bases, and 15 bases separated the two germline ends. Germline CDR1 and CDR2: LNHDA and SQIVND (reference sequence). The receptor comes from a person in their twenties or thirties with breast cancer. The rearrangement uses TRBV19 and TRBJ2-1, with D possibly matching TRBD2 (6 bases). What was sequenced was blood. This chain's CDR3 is CASSVPSVPNEQFF. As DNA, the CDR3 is TGTGCCAGTAGTGTCCCTAGCGTGCCAAATGAGCAGTTCTTC.